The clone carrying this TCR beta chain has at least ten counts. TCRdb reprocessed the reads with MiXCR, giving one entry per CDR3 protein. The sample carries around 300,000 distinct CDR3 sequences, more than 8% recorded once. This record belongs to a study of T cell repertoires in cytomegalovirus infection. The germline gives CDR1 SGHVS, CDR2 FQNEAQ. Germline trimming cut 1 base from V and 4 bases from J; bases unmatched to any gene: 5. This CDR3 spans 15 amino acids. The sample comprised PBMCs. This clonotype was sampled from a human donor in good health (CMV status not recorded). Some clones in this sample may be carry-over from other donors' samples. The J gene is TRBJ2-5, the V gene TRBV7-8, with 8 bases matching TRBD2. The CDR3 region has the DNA TGTGCCAGCAGCTTAGACAGCGGGGGTGGAGAGACCCAGTACTTC. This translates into CASSLDSGGGETQYF.